This is a list of T cell receptor beta chains from one sample in a study of T cells after yellow fever vaccination. From the 5' RACE reads, TCRdb called clonotypes with MiXCR, one entry per CDR3 protein. The sample shows 500,000 to 650,000 distinct CDR3 sequences, 17% of them seen only once. This specimen was PBMCs, taken about 5 days after the first yellow fever vaccination. These receptors all come from a young man who received the YFV17D yellow fever vaccine. The conserved cysteine and the conserved F or W are not part of the CDR3 here.

v_call: TRBV4-2; cdr3_aa: ASSQDPPQVGQETQY
v_call: TRBV20-1; cdr3_aa: SARESTGYTGELF
v_call: TRBV6-5; cdr3_aa: ASTSSGYGYT
v_call: TRBV19; cdr3_aa: ASSLWREETQY
v_call: TRBV5-4; cdr3_aa: ASSFGGTGYEAF
v_call: TRBV7-9; cdr3_aa: ASSLTPTGTDGYT
v_call: TRBV7-2; cdr3_aa: ASSLGIGSYEQY
v_call: TRBV27; cdr3_aa: ASSKLAGYNHEQY
v_call: TRBV11-2; cdr3_aa: ASSSDTRVIPYEQY
v_call: TRBV11-2; cdr3_aa: ASSSSSTEAF
v_call: TRBV7-7; cdr3_aa: ASSSGSGTTGTQETQY
v_call: TRBV4-1; cdr3_aa: ASSSRDWGKETQY
v_call: TRBV27; cdr3_aa: DPRGAPDEKLF
v_call: TRBV3-1; cdr3_aa: ASSQRPWEKAF
v_call: TRBV12-3/TRBV12-4; cdr3_aa: ASSRDLRGSYEQY
v_call: TRBV19; cdr3_aa: ASSPAGRHEAF
v_call: TRBV2; cdr3_aa: ASSRTDRQETQY
v_call: TRBV7-9; cdr3_aa: ASSSPNFGVMYEQY
v_call: TRBV19; cdr3_aa: ASSPVSGGSSSYEQY
v_call: TRBV5-1; cdr3_aa: ASSFQQGVNTEAF
v_call: TRBV20-1; cdr3_aa: SVLSRQDTQY
v_call: TRBV6-1; cdr3_aa: ASRPGWVVETQY
v_call: TRBV12-3/TRBV12-4; cdr3_aa: ASSTRDRGRGYGYT
v_call: TRBV5-4; cdr3_aa: ASSIGTDLAWEQF
v_call: TRBV24-1; cdr3_aa: ATSDRYFDEKLF
v_call: TRBV5-1; cdr3_aa: ASSQDGHSYEQY
v_call: TRBV7-2; cdr3_aa: ASSFGTNQPQH
v_call: TRBV25-1; cdr3_aa: ASSGPDGDNYGYT
v_call: TRBV5-1; cdr3_aa: ASSDRTGDNEQF
v_call: TRBV4-1; cdr3_aa: ASRRGGRGDEAF
v_call: TRBV5-1; cdr3_aa: ASSPDPRAVGLLREKLF
v_call: TRBV4-1; cdr3_aa: ASSQEPGLAHNEQF
v_call: TRBV6-2/TRBV6-3; cdr3_aa: ASRPAGANTGELF
v_call: TRBV28; cdr3_aa: ASSFRTGGTYEQY